This TCR beta chain came from a study of technical replicates of blood from a few donors. Sequencing was performed with immunoSEQ multiplex PCR; in TCRdb, only in-frame clones are kept and a portion is missing. In the table there are about 100,000 clones, 96% of which are singletons. The CDR3 sequence is 14 residues long. CDR1 is SGHDT, CDR2 YYEEEE, per germline. With 3 bases clipped from V and 1 base from J, the junction kept 1 base outside the gene matches. This clone was recorded only once. The V call is TRBV5-6, the J call TRBJ2-3, with 8 bases aligning to TRBD2. The sequencing input was T cells isolated from PBMCs. This clonotype originated in a human donor in good health. The CDR3 is CASSSTSGTDTQYF. In DNA form, the CDR3 reads TGTGCCAGCAGCTCGACTAGCGGCACAGATACGCAGTATTTT.